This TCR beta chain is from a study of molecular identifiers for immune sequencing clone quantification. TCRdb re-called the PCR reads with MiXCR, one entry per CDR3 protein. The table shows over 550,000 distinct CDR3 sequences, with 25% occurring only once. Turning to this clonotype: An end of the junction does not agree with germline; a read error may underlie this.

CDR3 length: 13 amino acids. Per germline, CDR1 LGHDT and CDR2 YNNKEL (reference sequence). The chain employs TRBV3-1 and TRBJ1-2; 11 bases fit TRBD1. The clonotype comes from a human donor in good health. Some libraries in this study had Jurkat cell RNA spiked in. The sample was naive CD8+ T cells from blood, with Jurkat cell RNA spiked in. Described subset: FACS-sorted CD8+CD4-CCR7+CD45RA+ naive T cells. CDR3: CASSLGQGDGYAF. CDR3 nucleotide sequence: TGTGCCAGCAGCTTGGGACAGGGGGATGGCTACGCCTTC.